This TCR beta chain originates from a study of blood T cells in healthy people across ages. This clonotype turned up a few times. A second PCR of about 7 to 12 cycles used a sample-barcoded 5' primer and a J-beta primer mix. The study obtained at least 2.5 million CDR3-containing paired-end reads from every sample. TCRdb re-derived calls from the 5' RACE reads in MiXCR, one entry per CDR3 protein. This table has about a million distinct CDR3 sequences, about 51% appearing once. Germline assignment: CDR1 MGHDK and CDR2 SYGVNS. Trimming stripped 5 bases from V and 6 bases from J, with 21 bases between. The length of the CDR3 is 16 residues.

The sequence derives from a woman aged 55-69 years in good health. The sequenced material came from blood. V gene TRBV25-1 combines with J gene TRBJ2-3; D might be TRBD2 (5 bases). The CDR3 DNA is TGTGCCAGCAGTCCCCTTGGGAGAAGGGCGGATGATACGCAGTATTTT. It is translated as CASSPLGRRADDTQYF.